This T cell receptor (beta chain) emerged from a study of early T cells in non-severe SARS-CoV-2 infection. Study details: Sequenced material consisted of bulk RNA (from unsorted whole blood), and chains were unpaired. Study conclusions and caveats: Anti-spike CD8 responses were favored by VDJdb matching, which missed private and CD4 specificities.

Unique molecular identifiers were added to individual cDNA molecules. TCRdb used MiXCR to reprocess the 5' RACE reads, holding one entry per CDR3 protein. The table records around 35,000 distinct CDR3 sequences, roughly 6.3% of them present only once. The ends lost 5 bases at V and 5 bases at J; junction bases unmatched: 8. This CDR3 region has 15 residues. This clonotype showed up many times. Its antigen is not known. The gene calls are TRBV12-3 or TRBV12-4 and TRBJ2-2; 7 nucleotides match TRBD1. Input material: whole blood. This receptor was identified in an adult who was a healthcare worker with PCR-confirmed SARS-CoV-2 infection or an uninfected control (not recorded which). This CDR3 is CASSGYNRGTGELFF. CDR3 sequence (DNA): TGTGCCAGCAGTGGGTATAACAGGGGTACCGGGGAGCTGTTTTTT.